These 7 T cell receptor beta chains share one sample of origin, sequenced in a study of blood T cell repertoires in COVID-19. Using immunoSEQ multiplex PCR, the repertoire was profiled, and TCRdb retains in-frame clones only, with some absent. Among roughly 100,000 clones listed, approximately 80% were seen once. Material for sequencing was peripheral blood. The source is a human donor in a cohort sampled during active or convalescent COVID-19.

This clone is a singleton in its sample. The chain is built from TRBV5-6 and TRBJ2-7, with D possibly being TRBD1 (6 bases). Germline values: CDR1 SGHDT, CDR2 YYEEEE. This CDR3 contains 14 residues. Trimming removed 3 bases from V and 3 bases from J, with 13 bases in between. The CDR3 here is CASSSPGHHYEQYF. CDR3 in DNA: TGTGCCAGCAGCTCACCGGGACACCACTACGAGCAGTACTTC.

This chain connects TRBV5-6 to TRBJ1-5, with 7 bases fitting TRBD1. The J segment lost 0 bases and the V segment lost 4 bases, leaving 10 bases of the junction unmatched. The CDR3 totals 17 residues. CDR1 is SGHDT and CDR2 is YYEEEE in the germline V gene. For the CDR3, the DNA is TGTGCCAGCAGCCAAGCCGACAGGGACGATAGCAATCAGCCCCAGCATTTT. Translated, it gives CASSQADRDDSNQPQHF.

A single count supports this clone. The chain recombines TRBV7-9 with TRBJ2-7, with TRBD1 matching 11 bases. Per the germline V gene, CDR1 is SEHNR and CDR2 is FQNEAQ (reference sequence). There are 16 residues in the CDR3. The V gene end was trimmed by 2 bases and the J gene end by 3 bases; junction bases not matched to a gene: 6. CDR3 sequence reads: CASSLTSDRGLYEQYF. CDR3 sequence (DNA): TGTGCCAGCAGCTTAACATCGGACAGGGGGCTCTACGAGCAGTACTTC. The whole variable domain, remainder taken from reference TRBV7-9 and TRBJ2-7, is DTGVSQNPRHKITKRGQNVTFRCDPISEHNRLYWYRQTLGQGPEFLTYFQNEAQLEKSRLLSDRFSAERPKGSFSTLEIQRTEQGDSAMYLCASSLTSDRGLYEQYFGPGTRLTVT.

The chain employs TRBV5-4 and TRBJ2-5, with TRBD2 matching over 10 bases. The germline V gene encodes CDR1 SGHNT and CDR2 YYREEE (reference sequence). This CDR3 spans 15 amino acids. Trimming removed 4 bases from V and 0 bases from J; junction bases left unmatched: 3. As DNA, the CDR3 is TGTGCCAGCAGCAAGGGACTAGCGTACCAAGAGACCCAGTACTTC. Its protein product is CASSKGLAYQETQYF. Full variable domain (remainder filled in from reference TRBV5-4 and TRBJ2-5): ETGVTQSPTHLIKTRGQQVTLRCSSQSGHNTVSWYQQALGQGPQFIFQYYREEENGRGNFPPRFSGLQFPNYSSELNVNALELDDSALYLCASSKGLAYQETQYFGPGTRLLVL.

V usage is TRBV6-5 and J usage is TRBJ2-7, with D maybe TRBD2 (6 bases). V was shortened by 0 bases and J by 6 bases, with 12 bases between the two germline ends. Germline CDR1 reads MNHEY; CDR2 reads SVGAGI. This CDR3 spans 14 amino acids. The CDR3 DNA is TGTGCCAGCAGTTACTCTCGGGGGTCGAGCGAGCAGTACTTC. Its protein product is CASSYSRGSSEQYF.

This rearrangement joins TRBV5-4 to TRBJ1-4; 10 nucleotides agree with TRBD1. CDR1 is SGHNT and CDR2 is YYREEE in the germline V gene (reference sequence). The V and J ends lost 1 base and 9 bases, in that order; junction bases with no gene match: 3. The CDR3 covers 14 residues. CDR3 protein: CASSLQGQGKKLFF. The CDR3 region has the DNA TGTGCCAGCAGCTTGCAGGGACAGGGGAAAAAACTGTTTTTT. Full variable domain (remainder filled in from reference TRBV5-4 and TRBJ1-4): ETGVTQSPTHLIKTRGQQVTLRCSSQSGHNTVSWYQQALGQGPQFIFQYYREEENGRGNFPPRFSGLQFPNYSSELNVNALELDDSALYLCASSLQGQGKKLFFGSGTQLSVL.

The V and J genes are TRBV5-1 and TRBJ1-1; 8 bases are shared with TRBD1. The germline V gene has CDR1 SGHRS and CDR2 YFSETQ. J gave up 0 bases and V 0 bases, and 4 bases lay outside the gene matches. The CDR3 contains 16 residues. CDR3 loop: CASSLDGQGLNTEAFF. The CDR3 DNA reads as TGCGCCAGCAGCTTGGACGGACAGGGATTGAACACTGAAGCTTTCTTT.